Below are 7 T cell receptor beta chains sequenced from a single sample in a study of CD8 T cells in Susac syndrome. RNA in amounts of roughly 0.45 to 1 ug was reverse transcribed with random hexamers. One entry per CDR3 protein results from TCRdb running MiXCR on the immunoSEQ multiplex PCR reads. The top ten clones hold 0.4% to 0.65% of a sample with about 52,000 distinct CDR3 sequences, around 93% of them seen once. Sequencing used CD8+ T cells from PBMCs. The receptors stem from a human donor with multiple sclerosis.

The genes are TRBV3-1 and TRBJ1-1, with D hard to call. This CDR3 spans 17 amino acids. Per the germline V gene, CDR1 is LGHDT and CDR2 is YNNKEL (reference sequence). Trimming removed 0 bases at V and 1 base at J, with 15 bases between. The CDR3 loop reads CASSQEQYGPPNTEAFF. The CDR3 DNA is TGTGCCAGCAGCCAAGAACAATACGGACCGCCGAACACTGAAGCTTTCTTT.

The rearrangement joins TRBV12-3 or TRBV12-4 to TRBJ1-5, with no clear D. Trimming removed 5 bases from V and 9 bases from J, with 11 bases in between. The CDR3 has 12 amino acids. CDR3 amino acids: CASSQPGRPQHF. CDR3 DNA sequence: TGTGCCAGCAGTCAACCCGGGAGGCCCCAGCATTTT.

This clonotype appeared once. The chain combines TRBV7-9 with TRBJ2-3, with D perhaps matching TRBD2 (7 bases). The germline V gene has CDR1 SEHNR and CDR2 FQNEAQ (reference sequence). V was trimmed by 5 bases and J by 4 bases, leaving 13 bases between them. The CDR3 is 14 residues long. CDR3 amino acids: CASSPLGGPDTQYF. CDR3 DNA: TGTGCCAGCAGCCCCCTCGGGGGGCCAGATACGCAGTATTTT.

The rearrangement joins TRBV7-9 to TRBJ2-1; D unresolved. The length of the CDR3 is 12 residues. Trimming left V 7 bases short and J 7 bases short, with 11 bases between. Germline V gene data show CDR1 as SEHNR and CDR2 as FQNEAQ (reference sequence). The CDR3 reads CASKPTSNEQFF. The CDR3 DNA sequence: TGTGCCAGCAAACCAACCTCAAATGAGCAGTTCTTC.

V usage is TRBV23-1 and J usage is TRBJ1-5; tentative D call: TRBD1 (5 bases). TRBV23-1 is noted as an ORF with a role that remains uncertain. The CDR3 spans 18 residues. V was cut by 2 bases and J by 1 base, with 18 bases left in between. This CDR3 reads CASSQKGGQGGSNQPQHF. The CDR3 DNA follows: TGCGCCAGCAGTCAAAAAGGCGGGCAGGGTGGGAGCAATCAGCCCCAGCATTTT.

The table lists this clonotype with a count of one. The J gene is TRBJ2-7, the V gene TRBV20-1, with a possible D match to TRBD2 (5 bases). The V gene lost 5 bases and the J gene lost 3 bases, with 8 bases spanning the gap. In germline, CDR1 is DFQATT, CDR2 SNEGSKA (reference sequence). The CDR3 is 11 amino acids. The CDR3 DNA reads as TGCAGTGCTTCCGGGAACTACGAGCAGTACTTC. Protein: CSASGNYEQYF.

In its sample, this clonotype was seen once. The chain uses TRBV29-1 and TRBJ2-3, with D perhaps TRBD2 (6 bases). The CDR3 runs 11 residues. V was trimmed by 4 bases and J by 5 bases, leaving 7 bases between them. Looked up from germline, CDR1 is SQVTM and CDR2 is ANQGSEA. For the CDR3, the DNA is TGCAGCGTTGGGAGGGGAGATACGCAGTATTTT. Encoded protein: CSVGRGDTQYF.